One T cell receptor (beta chain) is described in this entry. Its antigen is currently unknown. Profiling relied on immunoSEQ multiplex PCR, and the TCRdb table lists in-frame clones only, not all of them. The sample contains roughly 50,000 clones, 80% to 90% of which appear only once. This entry comes from a study of radiotherapy plus CTLA-4 blockade in lung cancer. Study information: Overall, roughly 17% of patients showed an objective response, while approximately 28% attained disease control. Study-level points and caveats: The study found tumor-derived TCR clones expanded in blood after radiotherapy plus ipilimumab.

CDR3 size: 14 residues. Germline loops: CDR1 MNHEY, CDR2 SVGAGI. V was cut by 0 bases and J by 8 bases, with 13 bases left in between. Enrolled patients, whose metastatic non-small-cell lung cancer was chemo-refractory, received focal radiation plus CTLA-4 blockade with ipilimumab. The chain links TRBV6-5 to TRBJ1-1; D gene ambiguous. This sample comprised peripheral blood, obtained from a patient treated with radiotherapy plus ipilimumab. The origin of this receptor is a human donor with non-small cell lung cancer whose response to radiotherapy plus ipilimumab could not be evaluated. The DNA of the CDR3 is TGTGCCAGCAGTTACTCCACCGCGGGGAAAGAAGCTTTCTTT. This encodes CASSYSTAGKEAFF.